This T cell receptor beta chain was sequenced during a study of blood T cell repertoires in COVID-19. Study as a whole: Acute-phase and convalescent COVID-19 samples originated in the United States, Italy and Spain. T cells, B-cell-depleted T cells, or PBMCs provided the cDNA or gDNA that served as material.

Assay: immunoSEQ multiplex PCR; the TCRdb copy retains only in-frame clones and omits some. This sample has 200,000 or so clones, with roughly 80% found just once. Germline V gene lookup returns CDR1 SGDLS and CDR2 YYNGEE. The ends lost 5 bases at V and 4 bases at J; junction bases unmatched: 16. The CDR3 consists of 18 residues. The chain uses TRBV9 and TRBJ2-1, with 9 bases identical to TRBD1. The source material was peripheral blood. This TCR was sampled from a human donor in a cohort sampled during active COVID-19. The CDR3 DNA sequence: TGTGCCAGCAGTGCCCGGGACAGGGTGCATGCGGGGTACAATGAGCAGTTCTTC. Its translation is CASSARDRVHAGYNEQFF. The variable domain in full, completed from reference TRBV9 and TRBJ2-1, reads DSGVTQTPKHLITATGQRVTLRCSPRSGDLSVYWYQQSLDQGLQFLIQYYNGEERAKGNILERFSAQQFPDLHSELNLSSLELGDSALYFCASSARDRVHAGYNEQFFGPGTRLTVL.